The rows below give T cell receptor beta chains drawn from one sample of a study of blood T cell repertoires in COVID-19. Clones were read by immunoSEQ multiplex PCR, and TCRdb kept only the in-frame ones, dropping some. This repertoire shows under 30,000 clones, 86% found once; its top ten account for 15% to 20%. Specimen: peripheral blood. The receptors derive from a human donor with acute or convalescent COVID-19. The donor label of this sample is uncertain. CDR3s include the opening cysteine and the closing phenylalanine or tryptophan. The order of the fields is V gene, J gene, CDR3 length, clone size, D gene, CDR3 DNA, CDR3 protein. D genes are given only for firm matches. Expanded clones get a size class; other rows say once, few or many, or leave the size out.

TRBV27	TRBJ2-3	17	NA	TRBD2	TGTGCCAGCAGTTGGGCCCTCGGGGGGGGCGAAACAGATACGCAGTATTTT	CASSWALGGGETDTQYF
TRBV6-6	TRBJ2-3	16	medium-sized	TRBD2	TGTGCCAGCGAACCACTAGCGGGAGTCGGAGAAGATACGCAGTATTTT	CASEPLAGVGEDTQYF
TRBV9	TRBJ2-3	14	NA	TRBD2	TGTGCCAGCAGCGTAGTAGCGGGGGAAGATACGCAGTATTTT	CASSVVAGEDTQYF
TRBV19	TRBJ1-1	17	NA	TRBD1	TGTGCCAGTATGAGGACAGGGGGCTTGGGAGTGAACACTGAAGCTTTCTTT	CASMRTGGLGVNTEAFF
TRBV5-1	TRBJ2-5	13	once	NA	TGCGCCAGCAGCTTTATGGCGGAAGAGACCCAGTACTTC	CASSFMAEETQYF
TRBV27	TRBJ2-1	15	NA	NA	TGTGCCAGCAGTTTAGGCAGGGGTCCCTACAATGAGCAGTTCTTC	CASSLGRGPYNEQFF
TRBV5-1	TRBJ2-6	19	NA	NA	TGCGCCAGCAGCTCCGACCCCGGCAGGGGAATCACTGGGGCCAACGTCCTGACTTTC	CASSSDPGRGITGANVLTF
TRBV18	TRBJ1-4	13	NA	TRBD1	TGTGCCAGCTCACCGGGACAGAATGAAAAACTGTTTTTT	CASSPGQNEKLFF
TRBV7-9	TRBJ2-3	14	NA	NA	TGTGCCAGCAGCCCGGGTGGAAGTGCAGATACGCAGTATTTT	CASSPGGSADTQYF
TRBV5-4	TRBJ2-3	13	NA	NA	TGTGCCAGCAGCCGGGACTCCACAGATACGCAGTATTTT	CASSRDSTDTQYF
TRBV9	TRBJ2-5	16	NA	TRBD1	TGTGCCAGCAGCGTAGTGGCGGACAGGGGCGTAGAGACCCAGTACTTC	CASSVVADRGVETQYF
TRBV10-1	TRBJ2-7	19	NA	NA	TGCGCCAACCCGACCCGGCGGGGACCCCAAGCAACTTTGTCCTACGAGCAGTACTTC	CANPTRRGPQATLSYEQYF
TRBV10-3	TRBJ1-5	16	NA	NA	TGTGCCATCAGTGAGTCTGGAGACGTGGGCAATCAGCCCCAGCATTTT	CAISESGDVGNQPQHF
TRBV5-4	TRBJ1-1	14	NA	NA	TGTGCCAGCAGCTTTGGACAGAAGGACACTGAAGCTTTCTTT	CASSFGQKDTEAFF
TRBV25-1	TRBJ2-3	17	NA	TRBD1	TGTGCCAGCAGCCGAACGGGTGACAGGGGAGGAACAGATACGCAGTATTTT	CASSRTGDRGGTDTQYF
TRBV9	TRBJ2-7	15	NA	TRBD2	TGTGCCAGCAGCGACTCGGGAGGGAGCTCCTACGAGCAGTACTTC	CASSDSGGSSYEQYF
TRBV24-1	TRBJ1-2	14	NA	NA	TGTGCCCCCCCTGAGGGGGGGCGGCACTATGGCTACACCTTC	CAPPEGGRHYGYTF
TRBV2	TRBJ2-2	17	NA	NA	TGTGCCAGCAGACCAACCCCGGGACTTAGGAACACCGGGGAGCTGTTTTTT	CASRPTPGLRNTGELFF
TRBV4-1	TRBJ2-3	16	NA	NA	TGCGCCAGCAGCCAAGAGGTCAGCGGAAGCACAGATACGCAGTATTTT	CASSQEVSGSTDTQYF
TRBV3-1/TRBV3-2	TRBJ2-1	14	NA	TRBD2	TGTGCCAGCAGCCTCAAGGGCGGGGGTTCATCTTATTTCTTC	CASSLKGGGSSYFF
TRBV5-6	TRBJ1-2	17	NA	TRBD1	TGTGCCAGCAGCCCACGACAGGGGGTCGTTCCTCTCTATGGCTACACCTTC	CASSPRQGVVPLYGYTF
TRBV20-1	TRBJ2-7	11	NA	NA	TGCAGTGCTAGAGAGGAGGCTCAACCGGACTTC	CSAREEAQPDF
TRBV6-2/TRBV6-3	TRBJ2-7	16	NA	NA	TGTGCCAGCAGTTACTCGAGTGGCGGATTTCCCTACGAGCAGTACTTC	CASSYSSGGFPYEQYF
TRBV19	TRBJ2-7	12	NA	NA	TGTGCCAGTAGTATATCGGACACAGAGCAGTACTTC	CASSISDTEQYF
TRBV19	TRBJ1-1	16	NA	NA	TGTGCCAGTAGTATGGGGCGCAGCCGCATGAACACTGAAGCTTTCTTT	CASSMGRSRMNTEAFF
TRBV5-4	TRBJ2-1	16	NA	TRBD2	TGTGCCAGCAGCCTTAGCGGGGGCGTGTCCTACAATGAGCAGTTCTTC	CASSLSGGVSYNEQFF
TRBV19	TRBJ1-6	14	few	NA	TGTGCCAGTAGTATTGAGGAGGATGCTTCACCCCTCCACTTT	CASSIEEDASPLHF
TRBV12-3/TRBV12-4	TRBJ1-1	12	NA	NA	TGTGCCAGCAGTCCGGGGGAACCGGGGGCTTTCTTT	CASSPGEPGAFF
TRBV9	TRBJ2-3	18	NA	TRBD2	TGTGCCAGCAGCGTAGTTCCGACTAGCGGGAGCAGCACAGATACGCAGTATTTT	CASSVVPTSGSSTDTQYF
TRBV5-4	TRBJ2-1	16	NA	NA	TGTGCCAGCAGCCTGTCCGACTCACCTAGGAGGGGTGAGCAGTTCTTC	CASSLSDSPRRGEQFF
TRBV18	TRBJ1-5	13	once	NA	TGTGCCAGCTCACATGAGGGCGGCCAGCCCCAGCATTTT	CASSHEGGQPQHF
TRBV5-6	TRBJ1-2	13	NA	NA	TGTGCCAGCAGCTCGGGACTGAACTATGGCTACACCTTC	CASSSGLNYGYTF
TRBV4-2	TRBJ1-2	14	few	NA	TGTGCCAGCAGCAACGAACAGGGAAACTATGGCTACACCTTC	CASSNEQGNYGYTF
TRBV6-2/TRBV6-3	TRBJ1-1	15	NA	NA	TGTGCCAGCAGTTACGTCAGGGTCAGGGACACTGAAGCTTTCTTT	CASSYVRVRDTEAFF
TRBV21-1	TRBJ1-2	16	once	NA	TGTGCCAGCAGCGAGTATGACAGGCTCGATTTCGGTGGCTACACCTTC	CASSEYDRLDFGGYTF
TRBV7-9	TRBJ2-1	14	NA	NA	TGTGCCAGCAGCTTAGGCGTCAATGCCAATGAGCAGTTCTTC	CASSLGVNANEQFF
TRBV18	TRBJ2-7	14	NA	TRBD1	TGTGCCAGCACCAGGACAGGGTCTCTCTACGAGCAGTACTTC	CASTRTGSLYEQYF
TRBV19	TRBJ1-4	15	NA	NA	TGTGCCAGTAGTACCCCCCGTCGGGGAGACGAAAAACTGTTTTTT	CASSTPRRGDEKLFF
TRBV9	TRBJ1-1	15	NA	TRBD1	TGTGCCAGCAGCGCCCAAGGGACAGTCAACCAGGTAGCTTTCTTT	CASSAQGTVNQVAFF
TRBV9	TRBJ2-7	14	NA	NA	TGTGCCAGCAGCCCCCGCCCATCTATAGACGAGCAGTACTTC	CASSPRPSIDEQYF
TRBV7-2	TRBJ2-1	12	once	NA	TGTGCCAGCAGCTCTACAGGGTATGAGCAGTTCTTC	CASSSTGYEQFF
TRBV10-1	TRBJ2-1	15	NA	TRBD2	TGCGCCAGCAGTGAGAGGCTAGCGGGAGTAAATGAGCAGTTCTTC	CASSERLAGVNEQFF
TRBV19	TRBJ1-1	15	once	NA	TGTGCCAGTACCCCCCAGGGGCGGTTGAACACTGAAGCTTTCTTT	CASTPQGRLNTEAFF
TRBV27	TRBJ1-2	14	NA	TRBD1	TGTGCCAGCAGTAGACAGGGATTTGTGCGTGGCTACACCTTC	CASSRQGFVRGYTF
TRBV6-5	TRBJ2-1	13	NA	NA	TGTGCCAGCGGAGGGACCCCTTTTGTAGAGCAGTTCTTC	CASGGTPFVEQFF
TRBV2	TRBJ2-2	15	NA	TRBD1	TGTGCCAGCAGAAGTGGACAGGGGGCTCCCGGGGAGCTGTTTTTT	CASRSGQGAPGELFF
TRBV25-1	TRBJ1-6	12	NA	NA	TGTGCCAGCAGAGGGGCAGGTTCACCCCTCCACTTT	CASRGAGSPLHF
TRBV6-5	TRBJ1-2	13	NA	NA	TGTGCCAGCAGTCCGGGGGGGGAACAGGGCTACACCTTC	CASSPGGEQGYTF
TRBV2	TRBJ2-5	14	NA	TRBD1	TGTGCCAGCAGTTGGACAGGGATCCAAGAGACCCAGTACTTC	CASSWTGIQETQYF
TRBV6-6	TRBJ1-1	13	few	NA	TGTGCCAGCAGTCGCGACACAAACACTGAAGCTTTCTTT	CASSRDTNTEAFF
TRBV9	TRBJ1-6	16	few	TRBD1	TGTGCCAGCAGCGTTAAGGACAGGGTGAATAATTCACCCCTCCACTTT	CASSVKDRVNNSPLHF